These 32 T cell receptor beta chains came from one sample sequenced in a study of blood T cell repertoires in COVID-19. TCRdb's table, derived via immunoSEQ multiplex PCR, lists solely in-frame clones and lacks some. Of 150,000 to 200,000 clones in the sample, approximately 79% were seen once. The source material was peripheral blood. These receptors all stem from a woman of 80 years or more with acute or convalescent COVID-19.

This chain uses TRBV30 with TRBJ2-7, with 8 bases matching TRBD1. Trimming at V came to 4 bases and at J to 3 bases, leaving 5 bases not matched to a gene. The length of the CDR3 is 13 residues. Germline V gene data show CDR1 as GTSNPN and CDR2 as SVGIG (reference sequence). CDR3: CAWTGTGLYEQYF. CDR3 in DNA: TGTGCCTGGACTGGGACAGGACTCTACGAGCAGTACTTC. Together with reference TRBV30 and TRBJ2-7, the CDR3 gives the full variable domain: SQTIHQWPATLVQPVGSPLSLECTVEGTSNPNLYWYRQAAGRGLQLLFYSVGIGQISSEVPQNLSASRPQDRQFILSSKKLLLSDSGFYLCAWTGTGLYEQYFGPGTRLTVT.

For the CDR3, the DNA is TGTGCCAGCTCACCAGGACAGGCCGCTAATGAAAAACTGTTTTTT. Its protein product is CASSPGQAANEKLFF. The chain carries TRBV18 and TRBJ1-4; 7 bases align to TRBD1. The germline V gene encodes CDR1 KGHSH and CDR2 LQKENI. The CDR3 covers 15 residues. V lost 2 bases, J lost 3 bases, and 3 bases stayed unmatched.

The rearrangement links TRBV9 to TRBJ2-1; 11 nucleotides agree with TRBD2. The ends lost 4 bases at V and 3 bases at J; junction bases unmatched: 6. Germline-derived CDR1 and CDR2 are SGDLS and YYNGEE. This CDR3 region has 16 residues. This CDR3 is CASSLRTSGFYNEQFF. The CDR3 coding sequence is TGTGCCAGCAGCCTACGGACTAGCGGGTTCTACAATGAGCAGTTCTTC.

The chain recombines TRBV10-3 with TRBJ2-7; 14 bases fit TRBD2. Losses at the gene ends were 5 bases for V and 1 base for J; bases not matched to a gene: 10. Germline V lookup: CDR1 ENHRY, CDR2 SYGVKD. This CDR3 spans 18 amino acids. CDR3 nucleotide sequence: TGTGCCATCAGTTCAACCGCCGGACTAGCGGGAGGATCCTACGAGCAGTACTTC. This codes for CAISSTAGLAGGSYEQYF.

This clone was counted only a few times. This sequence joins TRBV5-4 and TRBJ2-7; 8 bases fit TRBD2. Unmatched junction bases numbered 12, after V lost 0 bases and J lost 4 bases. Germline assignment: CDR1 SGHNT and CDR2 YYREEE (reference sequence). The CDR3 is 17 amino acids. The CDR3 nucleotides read TGTGCCAGCAGCTTGGTATCCGGAAGCGGGAGTTCTTACGAGCAGTACTTC. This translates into CASSLVSGSGSSYEQYF.

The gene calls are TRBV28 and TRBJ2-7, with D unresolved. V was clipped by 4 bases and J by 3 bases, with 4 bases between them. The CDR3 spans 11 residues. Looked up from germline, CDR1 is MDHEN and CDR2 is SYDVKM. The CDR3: CASSSYYEQYF. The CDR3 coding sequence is TGTGCCAGCAGTTCCTACTACGAGCAGTACTTC.

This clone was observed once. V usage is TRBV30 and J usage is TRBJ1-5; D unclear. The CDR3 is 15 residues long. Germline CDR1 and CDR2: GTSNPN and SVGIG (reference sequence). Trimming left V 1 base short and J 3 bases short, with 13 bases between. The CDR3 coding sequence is TGTGCCTGGAGTGGGTTCGCCAGTAACAATCAGCCCCAGCATTTT. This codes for CAWSGFASNNQPQHF.

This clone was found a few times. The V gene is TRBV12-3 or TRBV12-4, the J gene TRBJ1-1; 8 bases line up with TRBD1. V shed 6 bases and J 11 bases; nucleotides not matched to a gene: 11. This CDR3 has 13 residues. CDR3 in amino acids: CASSQNRGRRAFF. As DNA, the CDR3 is TGTGCCAGCAGCCAGAACAGGGGGAGGCGGGCTTTCTTT.

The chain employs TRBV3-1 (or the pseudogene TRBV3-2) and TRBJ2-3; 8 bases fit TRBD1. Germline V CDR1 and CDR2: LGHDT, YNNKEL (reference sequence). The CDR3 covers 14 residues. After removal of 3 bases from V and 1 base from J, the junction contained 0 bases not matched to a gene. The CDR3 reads CASSQTGGTDTQYF. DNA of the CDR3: TGTGCCAGCAGCCAGACAGGGGGCACAGATACGCAGTATTTT.

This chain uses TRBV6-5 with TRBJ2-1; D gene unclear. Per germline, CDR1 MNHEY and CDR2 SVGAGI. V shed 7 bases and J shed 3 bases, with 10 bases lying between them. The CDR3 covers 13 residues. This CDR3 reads CASTPSGYNEQFF. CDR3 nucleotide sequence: TGTGCCAGCACCCCTTCCGGCTACAATGAGCAGTTCTTC.

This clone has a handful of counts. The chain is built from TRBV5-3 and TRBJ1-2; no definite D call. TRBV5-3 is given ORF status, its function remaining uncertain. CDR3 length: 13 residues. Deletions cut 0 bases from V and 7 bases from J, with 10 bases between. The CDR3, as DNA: TGTGCCAGAAGCTTGGCCGGGTGGTGTGGCTACACCTTC. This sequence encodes CARSLAGWCGYTF.

The CDR3: CASSLAGRADEAFF. CDR3 coding DNA: TGTGCCAGCTCACTAGCCGGGAGGGCGGATGAAGCTTTCTTT. The chain couples TRBV18 to TRBJ1-1; no clear D gene. V lost 4 bases and J 7 bases, leaving 16 bases between the germline ends. The CDR3 runs 14 residues. Germline CDR1 reads KGHSH; CDR2 reads LQKENI. Complete variable domain (other parts from reference TRBV18 and TRBJ1-1): NAGVMQNPRHLVRRRGQEARLRCSPMKGHSHVYWYRQLPEEGLKFMVYLQKENIIDESGMPKERFSAEFPKEGPSILRIQQVVRGDSAAYFCASSLAGRADEAFFGQGTRLTVV.

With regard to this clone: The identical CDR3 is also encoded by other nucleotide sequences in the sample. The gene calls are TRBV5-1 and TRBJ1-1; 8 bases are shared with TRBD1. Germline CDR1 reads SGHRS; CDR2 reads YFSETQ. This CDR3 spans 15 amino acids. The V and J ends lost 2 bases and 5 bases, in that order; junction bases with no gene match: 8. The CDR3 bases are TGCGCCAGCAGCTTAGTCGGACAGGGAATGACTGAAGCTTTCTTT. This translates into CASSLVGQGMTEAFF.

The CDR3 DNA sequence: TGTGCCAGCAGTTTCTCTGACAGAAGTGTCTACACCTTC. It yields the protein CASSFSDRSVYTF. This sequence joins TRBV28 and TRBJ1-2; maybe TRBD1 (5 bases). The germline V and J ends were trimmed by 3 bases and 10 bases, with 15 bases remaining between them. Germline CDR1 MDHEN, CDR2 SYDVKM. The CDR3 runs 13 residues.

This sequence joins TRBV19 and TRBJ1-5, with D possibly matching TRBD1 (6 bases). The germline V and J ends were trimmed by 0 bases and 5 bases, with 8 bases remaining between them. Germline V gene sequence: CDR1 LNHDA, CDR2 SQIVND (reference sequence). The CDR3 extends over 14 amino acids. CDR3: CASSIDYRDQPQHF. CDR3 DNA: TGTGCCAGTAGTATAGATTACAGGGATCAGCCCCAGCATTTT.

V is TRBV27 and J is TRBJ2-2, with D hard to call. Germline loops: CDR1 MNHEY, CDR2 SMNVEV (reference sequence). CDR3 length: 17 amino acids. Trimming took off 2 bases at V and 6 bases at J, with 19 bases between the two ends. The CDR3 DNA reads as TGTGCCAGCAGTTTAAGTCGTAGTAGAATCGTTGCCGGGGAGCTGTTTTTT. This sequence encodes CASSLSRSRIVAGELFF.

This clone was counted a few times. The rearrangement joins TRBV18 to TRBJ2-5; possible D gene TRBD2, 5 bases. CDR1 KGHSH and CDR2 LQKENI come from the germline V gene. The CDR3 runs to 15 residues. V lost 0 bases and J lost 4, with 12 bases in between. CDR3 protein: CASSPPGQAGETQYF. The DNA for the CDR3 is TGTGCCAGCTCACCACCAGGCCAGGCGGGAGAGACCCAGTACTTC.

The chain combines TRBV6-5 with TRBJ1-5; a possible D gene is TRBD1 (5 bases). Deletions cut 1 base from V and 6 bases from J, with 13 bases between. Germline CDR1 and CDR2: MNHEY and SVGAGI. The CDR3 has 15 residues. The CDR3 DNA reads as TGTGCCAGCAGTTACTACGGGGGTAAGGGTCAGCCCCAGCATTTT. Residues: CASSYYGGKGQPQHF.

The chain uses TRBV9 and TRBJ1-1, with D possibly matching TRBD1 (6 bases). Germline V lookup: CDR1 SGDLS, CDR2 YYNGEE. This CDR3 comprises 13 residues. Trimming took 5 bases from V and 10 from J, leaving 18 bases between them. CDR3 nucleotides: TGTGCCAGCAGTGGAGCGGGGGGCGTAGGAGCTTTCTTT. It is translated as CASSGAGGVGAFF.

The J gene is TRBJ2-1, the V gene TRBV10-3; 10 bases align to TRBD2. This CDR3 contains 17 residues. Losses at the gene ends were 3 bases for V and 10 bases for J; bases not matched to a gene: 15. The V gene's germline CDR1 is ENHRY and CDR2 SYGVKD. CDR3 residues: CAISELSGLAGASEQFF. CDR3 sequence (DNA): TGTGCCATCAGTGAACTTAGTGGGCTAGCGGGAGCTTCGGAGCAGTTCTTC.

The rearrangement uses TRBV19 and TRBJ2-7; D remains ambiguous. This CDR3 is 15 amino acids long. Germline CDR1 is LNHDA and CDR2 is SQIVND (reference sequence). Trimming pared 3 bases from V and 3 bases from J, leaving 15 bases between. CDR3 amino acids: CASSILRGPGYEQYF. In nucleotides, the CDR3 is TGTGCCAGTAGTATCTTACGCGGCCCGGGCTACGAGCAGTACTTC.

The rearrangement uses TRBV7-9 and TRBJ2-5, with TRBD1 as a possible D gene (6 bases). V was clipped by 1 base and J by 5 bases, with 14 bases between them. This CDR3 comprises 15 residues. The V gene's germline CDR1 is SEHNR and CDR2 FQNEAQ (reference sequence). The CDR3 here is CASSLGVGASETQYF. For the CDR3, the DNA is TGTGCCAGCAGCTTAGGGGTGGGGGCTAGCGAGACCCAGTACTTC. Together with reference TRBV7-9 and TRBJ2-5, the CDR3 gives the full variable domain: DTGVSQNPRHKITKRGQNVTFRCDPISEHNRLYWYRQTLGQGPEFLTYFQNEAQLEKSRLLSDRFSAERPKGSFSTLEIQRTEQGDSAMYLCASSLGVGASETQYFGPGTRLLVL.

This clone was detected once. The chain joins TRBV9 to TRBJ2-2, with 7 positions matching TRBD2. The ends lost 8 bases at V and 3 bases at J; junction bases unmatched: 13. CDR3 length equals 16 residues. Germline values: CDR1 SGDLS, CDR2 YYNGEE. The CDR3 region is CASSNRRGGDTGELFF. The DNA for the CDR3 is TGTGCCAGTTCGAACCGGCGGGGAGGGGACACCGGGGAGCTGTTTTTT.

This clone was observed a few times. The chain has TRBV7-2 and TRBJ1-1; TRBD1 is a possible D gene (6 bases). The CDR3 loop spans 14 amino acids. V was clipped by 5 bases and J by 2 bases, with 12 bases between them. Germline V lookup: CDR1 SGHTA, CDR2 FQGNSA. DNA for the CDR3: TGTGCCAGCAGCGACCGCAGGGGAAACACTGAAGCTTTCTTT. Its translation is CASSDRRGNTEAFF.

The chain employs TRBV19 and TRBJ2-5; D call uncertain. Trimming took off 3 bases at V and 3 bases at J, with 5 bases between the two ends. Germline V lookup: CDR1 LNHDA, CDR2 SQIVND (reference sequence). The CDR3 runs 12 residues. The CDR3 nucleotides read TGTGCCAGTAGTATCTCGGAAGAGACCCAGTACTTC. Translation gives CASSISEETQYF.

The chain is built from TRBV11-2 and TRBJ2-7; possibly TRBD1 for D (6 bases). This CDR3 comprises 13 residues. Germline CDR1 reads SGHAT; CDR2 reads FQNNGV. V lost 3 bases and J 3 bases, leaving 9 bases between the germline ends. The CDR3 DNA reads TGTGCCAGCAGCTTCACAGGGAACTACGAGCAGTACTTC. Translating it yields CASSFTGNYEQYF.

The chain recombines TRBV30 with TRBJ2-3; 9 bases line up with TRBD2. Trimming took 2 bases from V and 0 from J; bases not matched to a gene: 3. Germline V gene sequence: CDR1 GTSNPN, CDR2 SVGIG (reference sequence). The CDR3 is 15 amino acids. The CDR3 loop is CAWSNAGGSTDTQYF. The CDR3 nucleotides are TGTGCCTGGAGTAACGCGGGAGGGAGCACAGATACGCAGTATTTT.

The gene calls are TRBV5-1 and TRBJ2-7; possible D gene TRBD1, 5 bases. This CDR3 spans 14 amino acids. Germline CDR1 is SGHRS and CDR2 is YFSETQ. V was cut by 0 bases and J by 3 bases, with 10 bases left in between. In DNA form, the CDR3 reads TGCGCCAGCAGCTTGGCGTCCAGGGACTACGAGCAGTACTTC. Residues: CASSLASRDYEQYF.

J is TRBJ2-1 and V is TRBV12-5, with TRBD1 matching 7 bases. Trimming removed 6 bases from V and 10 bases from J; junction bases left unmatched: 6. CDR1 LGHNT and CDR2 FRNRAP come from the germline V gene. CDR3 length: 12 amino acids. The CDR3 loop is CASGRQGIEQFF. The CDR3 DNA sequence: TGTGCTAGTGGCCGACAGGGAATCGAGCAGTTCTTC.

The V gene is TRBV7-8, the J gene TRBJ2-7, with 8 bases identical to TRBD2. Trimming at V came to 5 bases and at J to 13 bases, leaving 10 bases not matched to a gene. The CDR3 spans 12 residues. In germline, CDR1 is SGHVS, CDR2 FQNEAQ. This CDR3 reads CASSAKSGRFYF. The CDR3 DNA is TGTGCCAGCAGCGCCAAAAGCGGGAGATTTTACTTC.

The CDR3 here is CASSLASDQPQHF. In DNA form, the CDR3 reads TGTGCCAGCAGTTTAGCGTCCGATCAGCCCCAGCATTTT. The V and J genes are TRBV12-3 or TRBV12-4 and TRBJ1-5; no reliable D call. The CDR3 loop spans 13 amino acids. V gave up 0 bases and J gave up 5 bases, with 5 bases separating them.

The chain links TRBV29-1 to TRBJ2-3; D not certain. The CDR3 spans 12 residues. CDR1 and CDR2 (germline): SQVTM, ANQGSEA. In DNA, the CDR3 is TGCAGTCTCACAGCTAGCACAGATACGCAGTATTTT. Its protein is CSLTASTDTQYF.